The table lists the clone carrying this T cell receptor beta chain with a few counts. Its antigen is undetermined. Clinical symptoms, serum thyroxine and TRAb, thyroid ultrasound and orbital computed tomography together formed the diagnostic basis. The investigators amplified TCR beta CDR3 regions from RNA transcripts. The TCR CDR3 was amplified in a first-round RT-PCR using the HTBI primer set. TCRdb re-called the multiplex PCR reads with MiXCR, one entry per CDR3 protein. The sample contains 550,000 to 800,000 distinct CDR3 sequences, 16% of which appear only once. Germline CDR1 reads SGHNT; CDR2 reads YENEEA. This CDR3 has 15 residues. V lost 5 bases and J lost 3, with 17 bases in between. The data originate from a study of T cells in Graves' hyperthyroidism and ophthalmopathy. Study-level background: At the time of initial diagnosis and before any treatment, peripheral blood was collected.

Study-wide findings and caveats: Blood also showed most of the thyroid clonotypes that were expanded above 0.001.

This clonotype was obtained from a man aged 18 to 30 with Graves' hyperthyroidism. The rearrangement joins TRBV11-3 to TRBJ2-7; D remains unclear. The specimen sequenced was blood. CDR3 nucleotide sequence: TGTGCCAGCAGCCCGTCACCTACCTGGGGCTACGAGCAGTACTTC. This encodes CASSPSPTWGYEQYF.